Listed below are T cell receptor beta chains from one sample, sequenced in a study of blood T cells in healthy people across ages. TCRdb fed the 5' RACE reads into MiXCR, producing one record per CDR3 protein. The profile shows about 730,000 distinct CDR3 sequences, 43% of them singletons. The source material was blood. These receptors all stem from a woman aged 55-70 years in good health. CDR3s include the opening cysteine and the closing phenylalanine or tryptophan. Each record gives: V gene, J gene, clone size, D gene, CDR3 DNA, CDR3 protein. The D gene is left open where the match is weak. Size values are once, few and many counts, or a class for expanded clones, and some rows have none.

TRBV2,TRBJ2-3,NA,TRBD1,TGTGCCAGCACAATAGGGACAGGGGGCACAGATACGCAGTATTTT,CASTIGTGGTDTQYF
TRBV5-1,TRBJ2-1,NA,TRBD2,TGCGCCAGCAGCTTCACTAGCGGGGGGACCGGTTCCTACAATGAGCAGTTCTTC,CASSFTSGGTGSYNEQFF
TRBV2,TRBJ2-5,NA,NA,TGTGCCACCCAGTCGACCGGGATCATCACCCAGTACTTC,CATQSTGIITQYF
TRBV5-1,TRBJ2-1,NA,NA,TGCGCCAGCAGCTTGGTCGCAGGGCCCGCCAATGAGCAGTTCTTC,CASSLVAGPANEQFF
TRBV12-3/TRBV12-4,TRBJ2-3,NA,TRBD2,TGTGCCGCCCCTAGCGGGGCCAGCACAGATACGCAGTATTTT,CAAPSGASTDTQYF
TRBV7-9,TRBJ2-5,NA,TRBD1,TGTGCCAGCAGCTTTTCCGGGACAGGGGGCGGGGAGACCCAGTACTTC,CASSFSGTGGGETQYF
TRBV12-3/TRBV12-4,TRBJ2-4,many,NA,TGTGCCAGCACCCACGACGGTCACATAGCCAAAAACATTCAGTACTTC,CASTHDGHIAKNIQYF
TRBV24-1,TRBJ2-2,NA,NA,TGTGCCACCAGTGATTTCACCACCGGGGAGCTGTTTTTT,CATSDFTTGELFF
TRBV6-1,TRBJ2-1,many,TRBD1,TGTGCCAGCACCCAGACCATAGGGGACAGGGGCTACAATGAGCAGTTCTTC,CASTQTIGDRGYNEQFF
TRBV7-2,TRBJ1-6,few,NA,TGTGCCAGCAGCTTACAGAGGGTGGATAATTCACCCCTCCACTTT,CASSLQRVDNSPLHF